This TCR beta chain was identified during a study of blood T cells in healthy people across ages. Alongside a J-beta primer mix, a sample-barcoded 5' primer served in a second PCR lasting about 7 to 11 cycles. TCRdb used MiXCR to reprocess the 5' RACE reads, holding one entry per CDR3 protein. The repertoire includes around 800,000 distinct CDR3 sequences, about a quarter of them detected once, and 3% sits in the top ten. The CDR3 consists of 14 residues. V was pared by 7 bases and J by 5 bases, with 10 bases of the junction left unmatched. The data also belong to a second study, concerning T cells of mothers and their children.

The source of this sequence is a boy aged 10-17 years in good health. Sequencing input: blood. The chain is built from TRBV12-3 or TRBV12-4 and TRBJ1-2; 7 positions agree with TRBD1. The CDR3 loop reads CASTPGTVFYGYTF. CDR3 nucleotides: TGTGCCAGCACCCCCGGGACAGTTTTTTATGGCTACACCTTC.